This is a list of T cell receptor beta chains from one sample in a study of graft-versus-host responses after intestinal transplantation. Their recognized antigens are unknown. The assay was immunoSEQ multiplex PCR, and TCRdb's table has in-frame clones only and misses some. Here the sample spans about 41,000 clones, 90% to 95% being singletons. The input for sequencing was unstimulated CD8+ T cells sorted from spleen or lymph node cells, taken before transplant. These receptor sequences come from a human donor who was the organ donor for an intestinal transplant. Both conserved end residues are part of each CDR3. A D gene is named only where the DNA matches it firmly. The size entry is marked missing in some rows and otherwise reads once, few, many or a size class.

d_call clone_size j_call v_call cdr3_length cdr3_aa cdr3_nt
- - TRBJ1-1 TRBV2 16 CASSERAGALNTEAFF TGTGCCAGCAGTGAAAGGGCCGGGGCCCTGAACACTGAAGCTTTCTTT
- - TRBJ2-2 TRBV7-9 13 CASSLGGTGELFF TGTGCCAGCAGCCTTGGCGGGACCGGGGAGCTGTTTTTT
- - TRBJ1-5 TRBV6-6 15 CASIPDRWSNQPQHF TGTGCCAGCATCCCAGACAGGTGGAGCAATCAGCCCCAGCATTTT
TRBD1 - TRBJ2-2 TRBV7-3 15 CASSPTGGADGELFF TGTGCCAGCAGCCCAACAGGGGGCGCCGACGGGGAGCTGTTTTTT
- once TRBJ1-5 TRBV5-6 13 CASSLGGGQPQHF TGTGCCAGCAGCTTGGGAGGGGGACAGCCCCAGCATTTT
- - TRBJ2-5 TRBV20-1 11 CSAAAIWTQYF TGCAGTGCTGCGGCCATATGGACCCAGTACTTC
- - TRBJ1-5 TRBV16 14 CASRRGVDYQPQHF TGTGCCAGCAGACGGGGAGTAGACTATCAGCCCCAGCATTTT
TRBD1 - TRBJ2-7 TRBV12-5 14 CASGLGTGGDEQYF TGTGCTAGTGGTTTGGGGACAGGGGGGGACGAGCAGTACTTC
- - TRBJ2-5 TRBV10-3 18 CAISESGFVYGGRETQYF TGTGCCATCAGTGAGTCGGGTTTTGTATATGGGGGCCGAGAGACCCAGTACTTC
- - TRBJ1-2 TRBV7-9 13 CASSLVSWYGYTF TGTGCCAGCAGCTTAGTTTCGTGGTATGGCTACACCTTC
TRBD2 - TRBJ2-4 TRBV10-3 16 CAIGSGGPNNKNIQYF TGTGCCATCGGGAGCGGGGGGCCTAATAACAAAAACATTCAGTACTTC
- - TRBJ2-7 TRBV9 16 CASSPTHREGAYEQYF TGTGCCAGCAGCCCAACCCACAGGGAGGGTGCCTACGAGCAGTACTTC
TRBD1 - TRBJ2-7 TRBV5-4 15 CASSVDRDRSYEQYF TGTGCCAGCAGCGTCGACAGGGATCGCTCCTACGAGCAGTACTTC
- - TRBJ2-5 TRBV21-1 14 CASSKAGGQETQYF TGTGCCAGCAGCAAAGCGGGGGGGCAAGAGACCCAGTACTTC
- - TRBJ1-3 TRBV18 15 CASSHRTGSGNTIYF TGTGCCAGCTCCCACAGGACGGGCTCTGGAAACACCATATATTTT
- once TRBJ2-1 TRBV2 14 CASSTPGLLFEQFF TGTGCCAGCAGTACACCGGGACTCCTATTTGAGCAGTTCTTC
TRBD2 - TRBJ2-3 TRBV9 15 CASSASGGATDTQYF TGTGCCAGCAGCGCGAGCGGGGGGGCCACAGATACGCAGTATTTT
TRBD1 - TRBJ1-2 TRBV13 12 CASSPGTASYTF TGTGCCAGCAGCCCCGGGACAGCTAGCTACACCTTC
TRBD1 - TRBJ1-6 TRBV27 14 CASTRTGGNSPLHF TGTGCCAGCACCCGGACAGGGGGGAATTCACCCCTCCACTTT
TRBD1 - TRBJ1-6 TRBV4-1 14 CASSLGQAHSPLHF TGCGCCAGCAGCCTAGGACAGGCCCACTCACCCCTCCACTTT
TRBD2 - TRBJ2-1 TRBV9 16 CASSGIAGGPYNEQFF TGTGCCAGCAGCGGCATAGCGGGGGGCCCCTACAATGAGCAGTTCTTC
- - TRBJ2-1 TRBV4-2 14 CASSPRVAPGEQFF TGTGCCAGCAGCCCGCGAGTTGCCCCCGGTGAGCAGTTCTTC
- - TRBJ1-2 TRBV4-1 15 CASSQDPTANYGYTF TGCGCCAGCAGCCAAGATCCTACGGCTAACTATGGCTACACCTTC
- - TRBJ2-3 TRBV5-5 16 CASSQLQGRSTDTQYF TGTGCCAGCAGCCAGCTACAGGGTAGGAGCACAGATACGCAGTATTTT
- - TRBJ2-5 TRBV5-6 14 CASSSPQGGATQYF TGTGCCAGCAGCTCTCCACAGGGTGGGGCGACCCAGTACTTC
- - TRBJ1-2 TRBV5-6 13 CASSLVQENGYTF TGTGCCAGCAGCTTGGTCCAGGAGAACGGCTACACCTTC
TRBD2 - TRBJ2-7 TRBV5-6 16 CASSLALLAGGYEQYF TGTGCCAGCAGCTTAGCTCTGCTAGCGGGGGGCTACGAGCAGTACTTC
- - TRBJ2-1 TRBV5-4 12 CASSFGDNEQFF TGTGCCAGCAGCTTTGGTGACAATGAGCAGTTCTTC
- once TRBJ2-5 TRBV6-6 13 CASSYGSWETQYF TGTGCCAGCAGTTACGGGTCGTGGGAGACCCAGTACTTC
TRBD2 - TRBJ2-5 TRBV5-4 13 CASSVPGGETQYF TGTGCCAGCAGCGTCCCGGGAGGGGAGACCCAGTACTTC
- - TRBJ2-7 TRBV4-3 13 CASSQDTAYEQYF TGCGCCAGCAGCCAAGACACCGCCTACGAGCAGTACTTC
- - TRBJ2-7 TRBV4-3 16 CASSQAATGSRYEQYF TGCGCCAGCAGCCAAGCTGCTACAGGGTCGCGTTACGAGCAGTACTTC
TRBD1 - TRBJ1-1 TRBV19 17 CASSITPDREAWTEAFF TGTGCCAGTAGTATCACCCCCGACAGGGAAGCTTGGACTGAAGCTTTCTTT
TRBD2 - TRBJ2-5 TRBV9 15 CASSPGTSMIETQYF TGTGCCAGCAGCCCCGGGACTAGCATGATAGAGACCCAGTACTTC
- - TRBJ2-2 TRBV27 11 CASSGTGELFF TGTGCCAGCAGTGGTACCGGGGAGCTGTTTTTT
- - TRBJ2-1 TRBV7-8 16 CASSLEWGLWANEQFF TGTGCCAGCAGCTTAGAATGGGGACTCTGGGCCAATGAGCAGTTCTTC
TRBD1 - TRBJ2-3 TRBV18 17 CASSRGGQGMTWDTQYF TGTGCCAGCTCAAGAGGGGGACAGGGGATGACCTGGGATACGCAGTATTTT
TRBD2 - TRBJ2-1 TRBV30 14 CAWSTSGGANEQFF TGTGCCTGGAGTACTAGCGGGGGGGCAAATGAGCAGTTCTTC
- once TRBJ2-7 TRBV7-2 13 CASSPTTAFEQYF TGTGCCAGCAGCCCGACGACAGCGTTCGAGCAGTACTTC
- - TRBJ1-2 TRBV4-1 13 CASSQLGTYGYTF TGCGCCAGCAGCCAACTCGGGACCTATGGCTACACCTTC
- - TRBJ2-7 TRBV29-1 13 CSVEEGRDYEQYF TGCAGCGTTGAAGAAGGCAGGGACTACGAGCAGTACTTC
- - TRBJ2-1 TRBV6-1 16 CASSELGIAVENEQFF TGTGCCAGCAGTGAACTGGGCATAGCCGTGGAGAATGAGCAGTTCTTC
- - TRBJ2-2 TRBV10-1 13 CASSERGTGELFF TGCGCCAGCAGTGAGCGGGGTACCGGGGAGCTGTTTTTT
TRBD1 - TRBJ2-2 TRBV10-3 18 CAMARDVIGQGGTGELFF TGTGCCATGGCCCGCGATGTGATTGGACAGGGCGGCACCGGGGAGCTGTTTTTT
TRBD2 - TRBJ2-7 TRBV11-2 15 CASSLSGGVTYEQYF TGTGCCAGCAGCCTGAGCGGGGGGGTAACCTACGAGCAGTACTTC
- - TRBJ2-7 TRBV4-3 15 CASSQDNSPTYEQYF TGCGCCAGCAGCCAAGATAATAGCCCCACCTACGAGCAGTACTTC
TRBD1 - TRBJ2-2 TRBV6-6 15 CASREPGQEYGELFF TGTGCCAGCAGGGAGCCGGGACAGGAGTACGGGGAGCTGTTTTTT
- - TRBJ1-5 TRBV21-1 15 CASGIDRVSNQPQHF TGTGCCAGCGGCATCGATAGGGTGAGCAATCAGCCCCAGCATTTT
- once TRBJ1-6 TRBV6-4 14 CASSDVWGVSPLHF TGTGCCAGCAGTGACGTGTGGGGAGTTTCACCCCTCCACTTT
TRBD2 - TRBJ2-7 TRBV19 19 CASSSAGLAGDTLSYEQYF TGTGCCAGTAGTAGCGCGGGACTAGCGGGGGACACCCTTTCCTACGAGCAGTACTTC
- - TRBJ2-3 TRBV29-1 15 CSGETGSWGTDTQYF TGCAGCGGAGAGACAGGCTCGTGGGGAACAGATACGCAGTATTTT
TRBD1 - TRBJ1-3 TRBV4-1 15 CASSFSTGTGNTIYF TGCGCCAGCAGCTTTTCGACAGGGACTGGAAACACCATATATTTT
- - TRBJ2-1 TRBV7-3 15 CASSLTREPYNEQFF TGTGCCAGCAGCTTAACCAGGGAGCCCTACAATGAGCAGTTCTTC
- - TRBJ2-7 TRBV5-6 13 CASMQGNSYEQYF TGTGCCAGCATGCAGGGGAATTCCTACGAGCAGTACTTC
- - TRBJ1-2 TRBV19 13 CASSATNYYGYTF TGTGCCAGTAGTGCGACCAATTACTATGGCTACACCTTC
- once TRBJ1-5 TRBV27 15 CASSRHMRGNQPQHF TGTGCCAGCAGTCGTCACATGCGGGGCAATCAGCCCCAGCATTTT
TRBD1 - TRBJ1-5 TRBV4-1 13 CASSQQGAQPQHF TGCGCCAGCAGCCAACAGGGGGCTCAGCCCCAGCATTTT
TRBD2 - TRBJ2-7 TRBV4-3 15 CASSQGGGSSYEQYF TGCGCCAGCAGCCAAGGGGGGGGGAGCTCCTACGAGCAGTACTTC
TRBD1 - TRBJ2-1 TRBV7-7 18 CASRPYLTPGQGGNEQFF TGTGCTAGCAGACCCTATTTGACACCGGGACAGGGTGGGAATGAGCAGTTCTTC